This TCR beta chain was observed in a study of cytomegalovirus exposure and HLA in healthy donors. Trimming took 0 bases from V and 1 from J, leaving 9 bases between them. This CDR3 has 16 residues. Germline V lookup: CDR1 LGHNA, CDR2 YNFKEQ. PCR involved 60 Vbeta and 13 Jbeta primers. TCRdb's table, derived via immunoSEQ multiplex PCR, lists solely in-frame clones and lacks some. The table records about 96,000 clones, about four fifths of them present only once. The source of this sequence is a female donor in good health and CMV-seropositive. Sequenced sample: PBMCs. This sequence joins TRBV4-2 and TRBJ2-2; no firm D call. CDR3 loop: CASSQELSRNTGELFF. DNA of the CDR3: TGTGCCAGCAGCCAAGAGCTTAGCAGGAACACCGGGGAGCTGTTTTTT.